This T cell receptor (beta chain) came from a study of T-cell memory formation after mild COVID-19. Constant-segment-primed 5'RACE gave TCR alpha and TCR beta cDNA libraries with sample barcodes and UMIs. MiXCR, applied by TCRdb to the 5' RACE reads, yields one record per CDR3 protein. The repertoire holds under 650,000 distinct CDR3 sequences, roughly 18% seen once, with about 12% in the top ten. Comments on this clonotype: The antigen remains undetermined.

This CDR3 contains 13 residues. The J segment lost 9 bases and the V segment lost 4 bases, leaving 8 bases of the junction unmatched. The germline V gene encodes CDR1 GTSNPN and CDR2 SVGIG (reference sequence). Findings of the study overall: The pre-infection memory compartment contained some responding clones, suggesting cross-reactive memory joined.

This sequence joins TRBV30 and TRBJ2-1, with 8 nucleotides matching TRBD2. This TCR came from an adult woman who had mild COVID-19 (a few samples of this study predate the infection). Cell type and time point are not known. Sequenced input: PBMCs or a T cell subset sorted from them (not recorded which). CDR3: CAWTGREGSEQFF. CDR3 bases: TGTGCCTGGACGGGCCGGGAGGGGAGTGAGCAGTTCTTC.